Shown below are 23 T cell receptor beta chains from a single sample sequenced in a study of blood T cells in healthy people across ages. The second PCR ran roughly 6 to 11 cycles with a sample-barcoded 5' primer and J-beta primers. TCRdb independently ran MiXCR on the 5' RACE reads; one entry per CDR3 protein. The sample lists 1.5 million to 2 million distinct CDR3 sequences; less than 50% were seen once. The sample was blood. The source of these receptors is a woman aged 40 to 49 in good health.

The CDR3 sequence: CASSYSTGTGSDYEQYF. CDR3 bases: TGTGCCAGCAGTTACTCGACAGGGACAGGGTCCGACTACGAGCAGTACTTC. The rearrangement uses TRBV6-2 or TRBV6-3 and TRBJ2-7; 9 bases line up with TRBD1. The CDR3 contains 17 residues. J lost 3 bases, V lost 0 bases, and 9 bases had no gene match. Germline values: CDR1 MNHEY, CDR2 SVGEGT.

This clonotype has more than one count but fewer than ten. V usage is TRBV20-1 and J usage is TRBJ2-5; the D gene is possibly TRBD2 (5 bases). The CDR3 loop spans 13 amino acids. Germline lookup yields CDR1 DFQATT and CDR2 SNEGSKA (reference sequence). The V end was cut by 4 bases, the J end by 5 bases, with 14 bases between. The CDR3 nucleotides read TGCAGTGCTACGAGGGAACAAGGGGAGACCCAGTACTTC. Its translation is CSATREQGETQYF.

The chain is built from TRBV7-2 and TRBJ2-5; D may correspond to TRBD1 or TRBD2 (6 bases each). Germline V lookup: CDR1 SGHTA, CDR2 FQGNSA. Between the trimmed V and J ends, which lost 4 bases and 7 bases, there was a span of 13 bases. There are 13 residues in the CDR3. CDR3 loop: CASSWARGGTQYF. CDR3 in DNA: TGTGCCAGCAGCTGGGCCAGGGGAGGGACCCAGTACTTC.

J is TRBJ2-7 and V is TRBV20-1; TRBD1 agrees at 7 bases. The CDR3 has 14 amino acids. The germline V gene encodes CDR1 DFQATT and CDR2 SNEGSKA (reference sequence). With V trimmed by 1 base and J by 3 bases, 6 bases remained unmatched. Written as DNA, the CDR3 is TGCAGTGCTAGAGCGGACAGGCGCAGCTACGAGCAGTACTTC. This sequence encodes CSARADRRSYEQYF.

The chain combines TRBV12-3 or TRBV12-4 with TRBJ2-3; the D gene is possibly TRBD2 (6 bases). This CDR3 region has 13 residues. Trimming removed 9 bases from V and 7 bases from J, with 17 bases in between. The CDR3 reads CASRGTDTYTQYF. As DNA, the CDR3 is TGTGCCAGTCGCGGGACGGACACCTATACGCAGTATTTT.

The J gene is TRBJ2-3, the V gene TRBV24-1; D not certain. Germline CDR1 and CDR2: KGHDR and SFDVKD. The CDR3 sequence is 15 residues long. Trimming shortened V by 3 bases and J by 1 base, and 10 bases separated the two germline ends. In DNA, the CDR3 is TGTGCCACCAGTGATCCCCTGTCTCGCACAGATACGCAGTATTTT. Encoded protein: CATSDPLSRTDTQYF.

The chain couples TRBV11-2 to TRBJ2-3; tentatively, D is TRBD2 (6 bases). Trimming removed 1 base from V and 2 bases from J, with 13 bases in between. CDR3 size: 16 residues. Germline loops: CDR1 SGHAT, CDR2 FQNNGV. The DNA of the CDR3 is TGTGCCAGCAGCTTAGTGGCGGCGGGGAACACAGATACGCAGTATTTT. Translating it yields CASSLVAAGNTDTQYF.

The chain has TRBV7-2 and TRBJ1-2; perhaps TRBD1 as D (6 bases). CDR1 is SGHTA, CDR2 FQGNSA, per germline. The CDR3 is 11 residues long. Trimming removed 5 bases from V and 12 bases from J, with 13 bases in between. The CDR3 loop is CASSATGLNTF. The CDR3 bases are TGTGCCAGCAGCGCGACAGGTTTGAACACCTTC.

This chain joins TRBV20-1 and TRBJ2-1; no firm D call. The V and J ends lost 6 bases and 5 bases respectively, with 8 bases between them. The CDR3 extends over 11 amino acids. Germline V gives CDR1 DFQATT, CDR2 SNEGSKA (reference sequence). The CDR3 DNA follows: TGCAGTGCCACCCCTAACAATGAGCAGTTCTTC. Translating it yields CSATPNNEQFF.

To note about this clonotype: Relative to the germline gene, one junction end is altered; a read error may explain this. The chain is built from TRBV7-8 and TRBJ2-5; TRBD2 aligns across 11 bases. The CDR3 runs 17 residues. Germline V gives CDR1 SGHVS, CDR2 FQNEAQ. CDR3 protein: CASGLSPRTSGQETQYF. In nucleotides, the CDR3 is TGTGCCAGCGGCTTATCCCCCCGGACTAGCGGGCAAGAGACCCAGTACTTC. The variable domain in full, completed from reference TRBV7-8 and TRBJ2-5, reads GAGVSQSPRYKVAKRGQDVALRCDPISGHVSLFWYQQALGQGPEFLTYFQNEAQLDKSGLPSDRFFAERPEGSVSTLKIQRTQQEDSAVYLCASGLSPRTSGQETQYFGPGTRLLVL.

The DNA for the CDR3 is TGTGCCAGCAGCTTAGTTGATGACTACGAGCAGTACTTC. Its translation: CASSLVDDYEQYF. This chain connects TRBV7-8 to TRBJ2-4; D gene ambiguous. The J call is uncertain, as TRBJ2-7 better fits the DNA end. The germline gives CDR1 SGHVS, CDR2 FQNEAQ. The CDR3 spans 13 residues.

The chain carries TRBV6-6 and TRBJ2-3; no clear D gene. This CDR3 is built from 13 residues. V lost 4 bases and J 9 bases, leaving 14 bases between the germline ends. Germline V lookup: CDR1 MNHNY, CDR2 SVGAGI (reference sequence). CDR3 residues: CASSSDLAPTQYF. In DNA form, the CDR3 reads TGTGCCAGCAGTTCCGACTTGGCGCCGACGCAGTATTTT.

The gene calls are TRBV20-1 and TRBJ1-2; no firm D call. V gave up 6 bases and J gave up 4 bases, with 18 bases separating them. This CDR3 is 14 amino acids long. CDR1 and CDR2 (germline): DFQATT, SNEGSKA (reference sequence). CDR3 DNA sequence: TGCAGTGCGACGCCGGGGATGGTGGGCTATGGCTACACCTTC. Residues: CSATPGMVGYGYTF.

The chain's CDR3 is CASSESSSRGIDTQYF. The CDR3 DNA follows: TGCGCCAGCAGTGAGTCCTCCTCGCGGGGGATAGATACGCAGTATTTT. The chain recombines TRBV10-1 with TRBJ2-3; TRBD2 matches 7 bases. The V segment lost 0 bases and the J segment 5 bases; nucleotides outside the gene matches: 8. CDR3 length: 16 residues. The V gene's germline CDR1 is WNHNN and CDR2 SYGVQD (reference sequence).

V is TRBV5-5 and J is TRBJ1-2; D is perhaps TRBD1 (5 bases). Germline CDR1 and CDR2: SGHKS and YYEKEE (reference sequence). The CDR3 extends over 15 amino acids. Between the trimmed V and J ends, which lost 7 bases and 2 bases, there was a span of 18 bases. CDR3: CASARAGDGNYGYTF. For the CDR3, the DNA is TGTGCCAGCGCGCGGGCGGGGGACGGGAACTATGGCTACACCTTC.

The chain links TRBV20-1 to TRBJ1-2, with TRBD1 matching 9 bases. This CDR3 has 15 amino acids. Germline V gene lookup returns CDR1 DFQATT and CDR2 SNEGSKA (reference sequence). Trimming removed 1 base from V and 4 bases from J; junction bases left unmatched: 7. The DNA for the CDR3 is TGCAGTGCTAGAGTAGGGACAGGGACTTCCTATGGCTACACCTTC. Translation: CSARVGTGTSYGYTF.

Only a few counts were recorded for this clonotype. The J gene is TRBJ2-5, the V gene TRBV24-1, with 13 bases matching TRBD2. CDR1 is KGHDR, CDR2 SFDVKD, per germline. V lost 5 bases and J lost 2; bases outside the gene matches: 4. This CDR3 contains 16 residues. In nucleotides, the CDR3 is TGTGCCACCAGTGGTCGGACTAGCGGGGGACAAGAGACCCAGTACTTC. Protein: CATSGRTSGGQETQYF.

This clonotype was seen only a few times. The rearrangement uses TRBV3-1 and TRBJ2-7; 7 bases match TRBD1. The CDR3 is 14 residues long. V lost 2 bases to trimming and J lost 2 bases; unmatched junction nucleotides: 3. Germline CDR1 and CDR2: LGHDT and YNNKEL (reference sequence). CDR3 DNA sequence: TGTGCCAGCAGCCAAAGGGGACAGACCTACGAGCAGTACTTC. Translation: CASSQRGQTYEQYF.

This clonotype has a handful of counts. The rearrangement links TRBV6-5 to TRBJ1-2, with D unresolved. CDR3 length equals 14 residues. The germline V gene encodes CDR1 MNHEY and CDR2 SVGAGI. Trimming took off 4 bases at V and 3 bases at J, with 12 bases between the two ends. CDR3 protein: CASSSGRTYYGYTF. CDR3 DNA: TGTGCCAGCAGTTCTGGACGGACTTACTATGGCTACACCTTC.

The chain has TRBV20-1 and TRBJ1-4; D perhaps matches TRBD1 (5 bases). V was pared by 4 bases and J by 0 bases, with 12 bases between. The CDR3 sequence is 15 residues long. Germline V lookup: CDR1 DFQATT, CDR2 SNEGSKA (reference sequence). This CDR3 reads CSAKDWTPTNEKLFF. The CDR3 nucleotides are TGCAGTGCTAAGGATTGGACACCAACTAATGAAAAACTGTTTTTT.

This clonotype was seen a single time. This rearrangement joins TRBV28 to TRBJ1-4; perhaps TRBD1 as D (6 bases). CDR1 and CDR2 from the germline V gene are MDHEN and SYDVKM. This CDR3 has 15 amino acids. Trimming stripped 6 bases from V and 6 bases from J, with 17 bases between. As DNA, the CDR3 is TGTGCCAGCAGCCCCGTGGGGGGCTCGGATGAAAAACTGTTTTTT. Translated, it gives CASSPVGGSDEKLFF.

The chain recombines TRBV4-2 with TRBJ1-5; D possibly corresponds to TRBD1 (6 bases). Per germline, CDR1 LGHNA and CDR2 YNFKEQ. This CDR3 has 17 amino acids. Trimming left V 0 bases short and J 5 bases short, with 17 bases between. The DNA of the CDR3 is TGTGCCAGCAGCCAAGATGAGGGCACAGGGAGGTATCAGCCCCAGCATTTT. This codes for CASSQDEGTGRYQPQHF.

V gene TRBV7-2 combines with J gene TRBJ1-2; D not resolved. V was shortened by 1 base and J by 3 bases, with 12 bases between the two germline ends. Per the germline V gene, CDR1 is SGHTA and CDR2 is FQGNSA. This CDR3 region has 15 residues. In DNA, the CDR3 is TGTGCCAGCAGCTTAGAGTCGGACGGCCACTATGGCTACACCTTC. Its protein is CASSLESDGHYGYTF.